Listed here are 9 T cell receptor beta chains from one sample, sequenced in a study of CD8 T cells in ankylosing spondylitis. Study results and limitations: Roughly eight highly homologous variants made up a TCR beta motif that seemed to typify ankylosing spondylitis blood.

For these TCRs, the target antigens are not known. Via MiXCR, TCRdb re-called the 5' RACE reads, giving one row per CDR3 protein. In the table there are 450,000 or so distinct CDR3 sequences, roughly 25% of which are singletons. Sequenced sample: blood, either unsorted or a sorted T cell fraction (not recorded which). The origin of the receptors is a male donor with ankylosing spondylitis.

This clonotype occurred a few times. No DNA is shown, since the ends of the CDR3 on it are uncertain; the CDR3 is the one TCRdb lists. J is TRBJ1-1 and V is TRBV29-1. A total of 14 residues make up the CDR3, ends included. Germline loops: CDR1 SQVTM, CDR2 ANQGSEA. CDR3 protein: CSVAGGSVNTEVFF.

This clonotype was picked up a small number of times. This chain joins TRBV27 and TRBJ1-5, with TRBD1 matching 9 bases. In germline, CDR1 is MNHEY, CDR2 SMNVEV (reference sequence). The CDR3 sequence is 16 residues long. The V and J ends lost 5 bases and 3 bases, in that order; junction bases with no gene match: 8. The DNA of the CDR3 is TGTGCCAGCAGTCCAGGGACAGGGTGGGACAATCAGCCCCAGCATTTT. This sequence encodes CASSPGTGWDNQPQHF.

V gene TRBV12-3 or TRBV12-4 combines with J gene TRBJ1-5; D is unclear. V lost 5 bases to trimming and J lost 6 bases, with 11 bases between them. The CDR3 contains 13 residues. CDR3 region: CASSLGNRQPQHF. The CDR3 coding sequence is TGTGCCAGCAGTCTGGGGAATCGTCAGCCCCAGCATTTT.

The chain joins TRBV27 to TRBJ1-2, with 10 positions matching TRBD1. With 7 bases clipped from V and 4 bases from J, the junction kept 3 bases outside the gene matches. The germline V gene encodes CDR1 MNHEY and CDR2 SMNVEV (reference sequence). CDR3 size: 13 residues. The chain's CDR3 is CASKGDRGYGYTF. DNA of the CDR3: TGTGCCAGCAAGGGGGACAGGGGCTATGGCTACACCTTC.

The rearrangement joins TRBV3-1 to TRBJ2-5; TRBD2 matches 13 bases. Germline V gene data show CDR1 as LGHDT and CDR2 as YNNKEL (reference sequence). The CDR3 extends over 17 amino acids. After removal of 1 base from V and 4 bases from J, the junction contained 6 bases not matched to a gene. The CDR3 sequence: CASSQVAWTSGRETQYF. CDR3 nucleotide sequence: TGTGCCAGCAGCCAAGTAGCCTGGACTAGCGGGAGAGAGACCCAGTACTTC.

The V gene is TRBV5-1, the J gene TRBJ1-2, with 7 bases matching TRBD1. From germline, CDR1 is SGHRS and CDR2 YFSETQ. J lost 6 bases, V lost 3 bases, and 11 bases had no gene match. The CDR3 extends over 15 amino acids. The CDR3 DNA is TGCGCCAGCAGCTCAGCAGGGCCAGGGGGACATGGCTACACCTTC. It encodes CASSSAGPGGHGYTF.

The chain links TRBV15 to TRBJ2-7; perhaps TRBD2 as D (7 bases). The CDR3 consists of 17 residues. Germline loops: CDR1 LNHNV, CDR2 YYDKDF (reference sequence). V dropped 0 bases and J dropped 0 bases, with 15 bases sitting between them. In nucleotides, the CDR3 is TGTGCCACCAGCAGAGATCGGGGGGCAGGAAACTCCTACGAGCAGTACTTC. The encoded protein is CATSRDRGAGNSYEQYF.

The V call is TRBV28, the J call TRBJ1-1; D is undetermined. The CDR3 runs 16 residues. Trimming took off 3 bases at V and 4 bases at J, with 18 bases between the two ends. Germline V gene lookup returns CDR1 MDHEN and CDR2 SYDVKM. CDR3 sequence reads: CASSFLYGGIGTEAFF. CDR3 nucleotide sequence: TGTGCCAGCAGTTTTCTCTACGGAGGGATCGGCACTGAAGCTTTCTTT. The whole variable domain, filled in from reference TRBV28 and TRBJ1-1, reads DVKVTQSSRYLVKRTGEKVFLECVQDMDHENMFWYRQDPGLGLRLIYFSYDVKMKEKGDIPEGYSVSREKKERFSLILESASTNQTSMYLCASSFLYGGIGTEAFFGQGTRLTVV.

The chain uses TRBV24-1 and TRBJ2-5; D gene ambiguous. Germline CDR1 KGHDR, CDR2 SFDVKD. The germline V and J ends were trimmed by 0 bases and 7 bases, with 5 bases remaining between them. This CDR3 is built from 12 residues. The CDR3 nucleotides read TGTGCCACCAGTGATTTGTCGTTGACCCAGTACTTC. Its translation is CATSDLSLTQYF.